This entry lists 5 T cell receptor beta chains sequenced from one sample in a study of blood T cell repertoires in COVID-19. TCRdb keeps only in-frame clones here, not all; method: immunoSEQ multiplex PCR. The sample lists 200,000 to 250,000 clones; roughly 78% were seen once. The sequenced sample was peripheral blood. These receptors all come from a woman aged 40 to 50 with acute or convalescent COVID-19.

The chain carries TRBV4-1 and TRBJ2-7; 8 nucleotides align to TRBD1. This CDR3 region has 15 residues. The V gene's germline CDR1 is MGHRA and CDR2 YSYEKL. J gave up 6 bases and V 1 base, and 8 bases lay outside the gene matches. The CDR3 DNA follows: TGCGCCAGCAGCCAAGTGCAGGGGGCCCCTATCGAGCAGTACTTC. Its translation is CASSQVQGAPIEQYF.

The V gene is TRBV2, the J gene TRBJ2-7; 8 bases align to TRBD1. Per the germline V gene, CDR1 is SNHLY and CDR2 is FYNNEI. The CDR3 is made up of 17 amino acids. Trimming at V came to 5 bases and at J to 0 bases, leaving 12 bases not matched to a gene. In DNA form, the CDR3 reads TGTGCCAGCAGTCCCGGACAGGGTTATAGTATCTCCTACGAGCAGTACTTC. Amino acid sequence: CASSPGQGYSISYEQYF.

The chain links TRBV18 to TRBJ2-7; 16 bases are a match to TRBD2. This CDR3 is built from 15 residues. After removal of 6 bases from V and 3 bases from J, the junction contained 2 bases not matched to a gene. Germline CDR1 and CDR2: KGHSH and LQKENI. The DNA of the CDR3 is TGTGCCAGCTCCGGGACTAGCGGGGGGGGCTACGAGCAGTACTTC. This codes for CASSGTSGGGYEQYF.

J is TRBJ1-2 and V is TRBV5-1; 12 nucleotides agree with TRBD1. This CDR3 region has 18 residues. Trimming removed 2 bases from V and 3 bases from J; junction bases left unmatched: 11. Germline CDR1 is SGHRS and CDR2 is YFSETQ. CDR3 bases: TGCGCCAGCAGCTTCGGGAGGGGACAGGGGGCGTCGGACTATGGCTACACCTTC. As protein: CASSFGRGQGASDYGYTF.

The genes are TRBV7-8 and TRBJ2-1; the match to TRBD2 covers 11 bases. The CDR3 is 17 residues long. Unmatched junction bases numbered 10, after V lost 5 bases and J lost 4 bases. CDR1 and CDR2 from the germline V gene are SGHVS and FQNEAQ. The CDR3 loop reads CASSPRLAGGRYNEQFF. The CDR3, as DNA: TGTGCCAGCAGCCCGCGTTTAGCGGGAGGGCGATACAATGAGCAGTTCTTC.